This T cell receptor (beta chain) derives from a study of vaccination effects on CD4 cells after COVID-19 (dated by TCRdb to between 2022 and 2023). A note on the overall study: Two doses of either the BNT162b2 or the mRNA-1273 mRNA SARS-CoV-2 vaccine were administered to participants. In both COVID-19 convalescent patients and infection-naive vaccine recipients, the study compared SARS-CoV-2 spike-specific CD4+ TCR repertoires from before mRNA vaccination with those from after it. In the study, cultures from other donors were sequenced using the Oncomine TCR Beta short-read assay on an Illumina iSeq 100. Altogether, roughly 10 COVID-19 convalescent patients and several SARS-CoV-2-naive healthy vaccine recipients made up the full study.

The CDR3 numbers 12 residues from cysteine through phenylalanine. Kept here is only the CDR3 DNA, which spans 36 bases and is read in frame from base 1. Sequences SGDLS (CDR1) and YYNGEE (CDR2) are obtained from the germline V gene. V gives up 4 bases and J gives up 4 bases, and the segment between their germline ends measures 8 bases. The ViraFEST assay stimulated PBMC with viral peptide pools and then used TCR sequencing to identify antigen-specific CD4+ T cell clonotypes by expansion. After roughly 11 days of culture, CD4+ T cells were isolated with the EasySep CD4+ T cell isolation kit. Healthy vaccine recipients had no prior SARS-CoV-2 infection, confirmed by negative nucleocapsid antibodies before and after vaccination. A few million PBMC per well were cultured with about 9 ug/ml peptides in IMDM containing approximately 4.6% human AB serum, about 9.7 IU/ml IL-2 and gentamicin. On days 3 and 7, half of the culture medium was replaced with fresh IL-2-containing medium. Unless otherwise noted, each peptide stimulation condition was cultured in triplicate wells. PBMC were separated from whole blood using Ficoll-Paque Plus gradient centrifugation and were then either cryopreserved at -140C or used fresh. The overlapping peptide pools covered the spike proteins of SARS-CoV-2 and of the common cold coronaviruses HCoV-NL63, HCoV-OC43 and HCoV-229E. Genomic DNA was extracted from cultured CD4+ T cells with the QIAamp micro DNA kit.

Study-wide conclusions, independent of this receptor: Among healthy vaccine recipients, nearly all vaccine-induced clones were SARS-CoV-2 mono-reactive, and only 1 of 255 was cross-reactive with common cold coronaviruses. Marked clonal contraction was observed in both infection-induced and vaccine-induced clones at late post-vaccination timepoints, consistent with waning T cell responses. Only a small number of convalescent patients were included, and no early post-infection timepoints were available, which limited the study.

Points on this clone: It has no known antigen specificity. One base away there is no much larger clone; base qualities are not given.

The protocol used for the library was the immunoSEQ multiplex PCR assay. DNA from the CD4+ T cells that had been cultured and isolated underwent TCR beta CDR3 sequencing. The authors' analysis ran thus. The analysis removed non-productive TCR sequences, trimmed reads to the CDR3 region, and retained only CDR3s that were 7 or more amino acids long. The MANAFEST web app was used to identify antigen-specific clonotypes by comparing expansion in peptide wells with expansion in reference cultures. To be called positive, a clone needed expansion at FDR<0.05 compared with the reference and with all other wells, an odds ratio greater than 5, and a frequency greater than 0.1% in two replicate wells. Cross-reactive clonotypes were defined as significantly expanded in SARS-CoV-2 spike wells and in at least one common cold coronavirus spike condition. Using the stringdist R package, CDR3 similarity was measured by Levenshtein distance, and unrooted trees were constructed with ape in R 3.6.1. TCRdb re-hosts the immuneACCESS table, in-frame sequences only. Its copies lack some clones; in the studies checked, an unresolved V gene accounts for under half of them, and the cause for the rest is not known. That table supplies the V and J calls and clone size; D and trimming were determined from the DNA. The sample records more than 40,000 clones, approximately 80% of which are singletons. The ten most abundant clones make up 2.5% to 3% of the sample.

The sequenced sample was CD4+ T cells from PBMCs cultured with HCoV-NL63 spike peptides, obtained before COVID-19 vaccination. The sample's cell subset or site label, decoded: HCoV-NL63 spike overlapping peptide pool stimulation. The sequence came from a human donor who received a COVID-19 vaccine. This receptor chain uses TRBV9 and TRBJ2-5; too little of a D gene remains to name it. The CDR3 protein sequence reads: CASSPGTETQYF. The DNA reads TGTGCCAGCAGCCCCGGAACAGAGACCCAGTACTTC.